The 10 T cell receptor beta chains presented below share a single source sample, sequenced in a study of OX40 agonist ivuxolimab in advanced cancers. The library was built by means of the immunoSEQ multiplex PCR assay. TCRdb took this table from immuneACCESS and kept in-frame rearrangements with V and J called. Such tables lack part of the clones; where checked against another copy, unresolved V genes explain under half of the gap, and the rest is unexplained. This sample comprises about 21,000 clones, around 83% of them detected only once. Roughly 32% of the sample rests with the top ten. Specimen: CD4+ or CD8+ T cells sorted from blood, collected in a trial of the OX40 agonist ivuxolimab. The source is an adult with an advanced solid tumor such as melanoma, head and neck, liver or kidney cancer.

This sequence joins TRBV10-3 and TRBJ2-7; D might be TRBD2 (5 bases). V dropped 0 bases and J dropped 5 bases, with 14 bases sitting between them. Germline CDR1 ENHRY, CDR2 SYGVKD. The CDR3 sequence is 15 residues long. In DNA, the CDR3 is TGTGCCATCAGTGAGTCGCGCACAGAGAGGGACGAGCAGTACTTC. It is translated as CAISESRTERDEQYF.

The V and J genes are TRBV9 and TRBJ2-3, with D maybe TRBD2 (5 bases). The V gene's germline CDR1 is SGDLS and CDR2 YYNGEE. V lost 0 bases and J lost 1, with 21 bases in between. The CDR3 totals 19 residues. This CDR3 is CASSVAAAFVGVGTDTQYF. DNA for the CDR3: TGTGCCAGCAGCGTAGCCGCGGCGTTCGTCGGGGTTGGCACAGATACGCAGTATTTT.

For this clone: Only one base separates this from a far larger clonotype, so it likely reflects a read error. Other DNA sequences in the same sample also yield this CDR3. The V gene is TRBV6-1, the J gene TRBJ1-1; D gene uncertain. The CDR3 totals 13 residues. Trimming took off 4 bases at V and 0 bases at J, with 6 bases between the two ends. Germline CDR1 reads MNHNS; CDR2 reads SASEGT. This CDR3 reads CASSVTVNTEAFF. CDR3 sequence (DNA): TGTGCCAGCAGTGTTACAGTGAACACTGAAGCTTTCTTT.

The chain combines TRBV5-1 with TRBJ2-7; 10 nucleotides line up with TRBD1. CDR1 SGHRS and CDR2 YFSETQ come from the germline V gene. This CDR3 spans 14 amino acids. Trimming cost V 1 base and J 3 bases; bases outside gene matches: 1. The DNA of the CDR3 is TGCGCCAGCAGCTTGAGGGACAGGGGCTACGAGCAGTACTTC. Protein product: CASSLRDRGYEQYF. Filled out from reference TRBV5-1 and TRBJ2-7, the complete variable domain reads KAGVTQTPRYLIKTRGQQVTLSCSPISGHRSVSWYQQTPGQGLQFLFEYFSETQRNKGNFPGRFSGRQFSNSRSEMNVSTLELGDSALYLCASSLRDRGYEQYFGPGTRLTVT.

About this clone: A read error may produce the germline difference seen at one junction end. J is TRBJ2-1 and V is TRBV7-7, with a tentative D call TRBD2 (6 bases). Germline CDR1 and CDR2: SSHAT and FNYEAQ (reference sequence). The CDR3 sequence is 17 residues long. The DNA for the CDR3 is TGTGCTAGCAGCCCAGGGTACGTAGCGGCAGTCAAGAATGAGCAGTTCTTC. It codes for CASSPGYVAAVKNEQFF.

The gene calls are TRBV7-9 and TRBJ2-7; the D gene is possibly TRBD1 (6 bases). The CDR3 length is 15 residues. The V gene's germline CDR1 is SEHNR and CDR2 FQNEAQ (reference sequence). Trimming took 4 bases from V and 9 from J, leaving 22 bases between them. CDR3 residues: CASSSSGTWKVGQYF. CDR3 in DNA: TGTGCCAGCAGCTCGTCCGGGACATGGAAGGTGGGGCAGTACTTC.

The CDR3 here is CASSPGTSYEQYF. The CDR3 DNA reads TGTGCCAGTAGTCCTGGGACCTCCTACGAGCAGTACTTC. The rearrangement uses TRBV19 and TRBJ2-7; D possibly matches TRBD1 or TRBD2 (5 bases each). Trimming took off 5 bases at V and 0 bases at J, with 8 bases between the two ends. Germline CDR1 reads LNHDA; CDR2 reads SQIVND (reference sequence). CDR3 length equals 13 residues.

This clone was found once. The rearrangement joins TRBV7-6 to TRBJ2-7, with 9 bases that match TRBD2. The CDR3 spans 15 residues. The junction had 7 bases not matched to a gene; V was cut back by 5 bases and J by 2 bases. CDR1 SGHVS and CDR2 FNYEAQ come from the germline V gene. The CDR3 coding sequence is TGTGCCAGCAGCCCCAGACTAGCGGTAACCTACGAGCAGTACTTC. Amino acid sequence: CASSPRLAVTYEQYF.

This chain connects TRBV5-5 to TRBJ2-1, with D possibly TRBD1 on 6 matching bases. The CDR3 runs 15 residues. CDR1 and CDR2 from the germline V gene are SGHKS and YYEKEE (reference sequence). Trimming stripped 4 bases from V and 5 bases from J, with 16 bases between. CDR3 sequence (DNA): TGTGCCAGCAGCATGGACAGTAATCACCACAATGAGCAGTTCTTC. Translating it yields CASSMDSNHHNEQFF.

The chain employs TRBV4-2 and TRBJ2-1; D ambiguous. V lost 1 base to trimming and J lost 0 bases, with 7 bases between them. This CDR3 has 15 amino acids. Germline CDR1 is LGHNA and CDR2 is YNFKEQ. DNA of the CDR3: TGTGCCAGCAGCCAAGTTTCGGGCTCCTACAATGAGCAGTTCTTC. Its translation: CASSQVSGSYNEQFF.